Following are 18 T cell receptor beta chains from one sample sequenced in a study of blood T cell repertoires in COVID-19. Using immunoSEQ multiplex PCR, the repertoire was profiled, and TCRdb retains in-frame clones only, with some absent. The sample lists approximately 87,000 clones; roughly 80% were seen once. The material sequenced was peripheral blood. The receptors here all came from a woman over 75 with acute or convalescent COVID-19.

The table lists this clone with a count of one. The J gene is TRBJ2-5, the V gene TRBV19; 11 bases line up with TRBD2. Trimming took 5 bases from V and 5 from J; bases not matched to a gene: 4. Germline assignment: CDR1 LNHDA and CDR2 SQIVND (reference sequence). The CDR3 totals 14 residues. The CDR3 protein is CASSPSGGTETQYF. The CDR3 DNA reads TGTGCCAGTAGTCCTAGCGGGGGGACGGAGACCCAGTACTTC.

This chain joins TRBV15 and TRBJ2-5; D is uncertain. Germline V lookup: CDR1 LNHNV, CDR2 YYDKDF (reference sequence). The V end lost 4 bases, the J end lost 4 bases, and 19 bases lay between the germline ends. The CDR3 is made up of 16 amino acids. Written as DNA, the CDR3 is TGTGCCACCAGCAATGGCATCTGGGCCAACGGAGAGACCCAGTACTTC. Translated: CATSNGIWANGETQYF.

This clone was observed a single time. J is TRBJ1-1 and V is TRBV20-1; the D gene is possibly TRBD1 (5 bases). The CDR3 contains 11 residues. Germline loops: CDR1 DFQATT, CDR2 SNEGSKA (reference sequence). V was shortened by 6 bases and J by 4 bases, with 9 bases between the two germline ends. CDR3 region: CSAERGTEAFF. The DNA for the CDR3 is TGCAGTGCGGAAAGGGGCACTGAAGCTTTCTTT.

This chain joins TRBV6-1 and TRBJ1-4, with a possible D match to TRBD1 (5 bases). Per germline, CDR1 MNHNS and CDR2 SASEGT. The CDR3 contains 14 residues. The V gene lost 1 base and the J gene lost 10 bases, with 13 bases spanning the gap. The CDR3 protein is CASSEERGIGKLFF. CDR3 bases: TGTGCCAGCAGTGAAGAAAGGGGCATAGGAAAACTGTTTTTT.

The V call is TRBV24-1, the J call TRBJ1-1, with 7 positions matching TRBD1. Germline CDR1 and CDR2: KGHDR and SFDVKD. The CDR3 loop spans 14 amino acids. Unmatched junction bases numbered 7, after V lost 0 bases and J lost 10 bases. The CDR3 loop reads CATSDLTTGVGAFF. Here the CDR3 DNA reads TGTGCCACCAGTGATTTGACAACAGGGGTTGGAGCTTTCTTT.

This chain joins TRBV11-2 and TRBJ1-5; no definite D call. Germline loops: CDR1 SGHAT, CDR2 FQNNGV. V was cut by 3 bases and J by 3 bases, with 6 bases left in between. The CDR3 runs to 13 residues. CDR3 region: CASSFGPNQPQHF. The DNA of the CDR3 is TGTGCCAGCAGCTTCGGTCCCAATCAGCCCCAGCATTTT.

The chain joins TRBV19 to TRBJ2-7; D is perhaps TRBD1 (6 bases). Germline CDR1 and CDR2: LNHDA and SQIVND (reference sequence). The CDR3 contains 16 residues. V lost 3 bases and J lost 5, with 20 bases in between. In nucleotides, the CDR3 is TGTGCCAGTAGTATCAGATCAGGGGAGCGAGTACACGAGCAGTACTTC. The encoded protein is CASSIRSGERVHEQYF.

In DNA, the CDR3 is TGTGCCAGCAGTTTTGGGGGGGCCTCCTACGAGCAGTACTTC. Amino acid sequence: CASSFGGASYEQYF. The chain couples TRBV28 to TRBJ2-7; D might be TRBD2 (7 bases). In germline, CDR1 is MDHEN, CDR2 SYDVKM. The CDR3 length is 14 residues. Trimming left V 3 bases short and J 0 bases short, with 9 bases between.

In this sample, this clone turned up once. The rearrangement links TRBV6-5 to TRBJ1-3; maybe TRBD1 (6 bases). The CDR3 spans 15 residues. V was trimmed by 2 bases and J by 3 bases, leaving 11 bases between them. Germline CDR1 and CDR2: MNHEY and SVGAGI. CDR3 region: CASSYRGLNGNTIYF. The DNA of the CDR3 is TGTGCCAGCAGTTACAGGGGGTTAAATGGAAACACCATATATTTT.

Here the CDR3 reads CASSMNPPGGVYGYTF. As DNA, the CDR3 is TGTGCCAGTAGTATGAACCCCCCAGGGGGCGTCTATGGCTACACCTTC. The rearrangement uses TRBV19 and TRBJ1-2, with 8 bases matching TRBD1. Germline loops: CDR1 LNHDA, CDR2 SQIVND (reference sequence). The CDR3 is made up of 16 amino acids. V lost 3 bases, J lost 4 bases, and 10 bases stayed unmatched.

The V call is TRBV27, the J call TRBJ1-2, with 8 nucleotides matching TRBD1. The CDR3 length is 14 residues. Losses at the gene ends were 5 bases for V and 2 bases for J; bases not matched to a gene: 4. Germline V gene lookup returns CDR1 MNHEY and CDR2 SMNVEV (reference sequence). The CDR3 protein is CASSTTGENYGYTF. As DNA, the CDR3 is TGTGCCAGCAGTACGACAGGGGAAAACTATGGCTACACCTTC.

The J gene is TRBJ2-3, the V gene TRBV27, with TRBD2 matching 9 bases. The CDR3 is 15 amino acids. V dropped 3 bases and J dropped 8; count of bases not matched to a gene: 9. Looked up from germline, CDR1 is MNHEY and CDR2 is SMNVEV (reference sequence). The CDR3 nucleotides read TGTGCCAGCAGTTTTAGCGGGGGATTTATCGGTACGCAGTATTTT. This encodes CASSFSGGFIGTQYF.

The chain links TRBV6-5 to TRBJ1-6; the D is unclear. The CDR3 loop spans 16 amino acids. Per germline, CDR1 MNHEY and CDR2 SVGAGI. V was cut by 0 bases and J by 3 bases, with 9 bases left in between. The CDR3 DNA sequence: TGTGCCAGCAGTTACTCTGTCTCCAGCTATAATTCACCCCTCCACTTT. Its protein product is CASSYSVSSYNSPLHF.

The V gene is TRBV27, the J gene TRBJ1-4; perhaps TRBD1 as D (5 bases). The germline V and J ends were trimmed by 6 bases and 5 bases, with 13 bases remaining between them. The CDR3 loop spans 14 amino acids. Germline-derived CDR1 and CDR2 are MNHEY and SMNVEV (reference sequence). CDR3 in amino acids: CASRLGGTNEKLFF. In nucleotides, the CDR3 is TGTGCCAGCAGATTGGGGGGAACAAATGAAAAACTGTTTTTT. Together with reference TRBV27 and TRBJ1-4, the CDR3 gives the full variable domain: EAQVTQNPRYLITVTGKKLTVTCSQNMNHEYMSWYRQDPGLGLRQIYYSMNVEVTDKGDVPEGYKVSRKEKRNFPLILESPSPNQTSLYFCASRLGGTNEKLFFGSGTQLSVL.

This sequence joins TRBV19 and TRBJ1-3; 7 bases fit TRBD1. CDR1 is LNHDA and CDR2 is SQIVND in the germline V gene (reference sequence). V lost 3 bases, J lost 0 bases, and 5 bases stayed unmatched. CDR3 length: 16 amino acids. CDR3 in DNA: TGTGCCAGTAGTATGCTTTGGACAGGCTCTGGAAACACCATATATTTT. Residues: CASSMLWTGSGNTIYF.

CDR3 DNA: TGTGCCAGCAGTGATCTCACAGTCCCGATTGAAAAACTGTTTTTT. Protein product: CASSDLTVPIEKLFF. The V and J genes are TRBV25-1 and TRBJ1-4; D not resolved. V was shortened by 3 bases and J by 7 bases, with 15 bases between the two germline ends. The CDR3 spans 15 residues. Germline V CDR1 and CDR2: MGHDK, SYGVNS.

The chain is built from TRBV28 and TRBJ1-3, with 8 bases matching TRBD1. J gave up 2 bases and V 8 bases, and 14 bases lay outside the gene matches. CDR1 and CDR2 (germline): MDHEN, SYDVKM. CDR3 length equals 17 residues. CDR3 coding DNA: TGTGCCAGCCGCCTTCGTGGGCAGGGGGCAGCTGGAAACACCATATATTTT. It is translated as CASRLRGQGAAGNTIYF.

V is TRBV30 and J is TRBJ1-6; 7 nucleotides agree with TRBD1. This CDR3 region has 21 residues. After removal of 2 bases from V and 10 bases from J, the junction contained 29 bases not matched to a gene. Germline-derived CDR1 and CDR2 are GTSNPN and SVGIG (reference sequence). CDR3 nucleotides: TGTGCCTGGAGTCCCAAAGGGGGTATCACGGGACAGTCGAATTTTAGGTCACCCCTCCACTTT. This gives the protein CAWSPKGGITGQSNFRSPLHF.